This section outlines one TCR beta chain sequence together with its context. The antigen is undetermined. This sample stems from a study of cytomegalovirus exposure and HLA in healthy donors. General study results and limits: The study labeled about 160 TCR beta chains cytomegalovirus-associated. Later on, analysis showed that most CMV-associated TCR beta chains appeared to be HLA-restricted. Most observed TCR sequences were rare, whereas some public TCRs were detected in many donors. When presence/absence was analysed, sequencing depth was taken to be roughly uniform across donors.

The CDR3 consists of 13 residues. Trimming removed 8 bases at V and 5 bases at J, with 15 bases between. The germline gives CDR1 MDHEN, CDR2 SYDVKM. 60 Vbeta and 13 Jbeta primers were used in PCR. Clones were sequenced by immunoSEQ multiplex PCR, and TCRdb holds only the in-frame ones, with some missing. The repertoire holds approximately 60,000 clones, with roughly four fifths as singletons. This receptor was identified in a young man in good health and CMV-seronegative. The J gene is TRBJ1-2, the V gene TRBV28; D remains ambiguous. The sequenced sample was PBMCs. The CDR3 spells CASGQAKLYGYTF. As DNA, the CDR3 is TGTGCCAGCGGGCAGGCAAAACTTTATGGCTACACCTTC.